This paragraph reports one T cell receptor beta chain. What it recognizes is unknown. The data belong to a study of T cell repertoires in cytomegalovirus infection. TCRdb fed the reads into MiXCR, producing one record per CDR3 protein. The table records 600,000 to 700,000 distinct CDR3 sequences, 30% to 40% of them present only once. V shed 6 bases and J shed 9 bases, with 15 bases lying between them. The CDR3 consists of 14 residues. The germline V gene encodes CDR1 SGHVT and CDR2 SQSDAQ. The source is a human donor in good health (CMV status not recorded). Some clones in this sample may be carry-over from other donors' samples. Specimen: cultured PBMCs, collected from culture after CMV antigen stimulation. V usage is TRBV7-4 and J usage is TRBJ1-6; D remains unclear. CDR3 in amino acids: CASRPMSESSPLHF. CDR3 in DNA: TGTGCCAGCAGACCAATGTCGGAATCTTCACCCCTCCACTTT.